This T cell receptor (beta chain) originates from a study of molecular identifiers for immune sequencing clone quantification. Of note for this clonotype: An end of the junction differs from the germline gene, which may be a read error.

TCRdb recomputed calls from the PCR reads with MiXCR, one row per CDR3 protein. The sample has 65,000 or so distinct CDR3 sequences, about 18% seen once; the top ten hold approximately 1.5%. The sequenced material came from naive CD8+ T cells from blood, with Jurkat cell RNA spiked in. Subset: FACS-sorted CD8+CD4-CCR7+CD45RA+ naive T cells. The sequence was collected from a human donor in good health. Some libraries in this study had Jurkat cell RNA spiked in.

Here the CDR3 DNA reads TGTGCCAGCACCTTAGGGGTCGGCTTAGGCAATGAGCAGTTCTTC. It codes for CASTLGVGLGNEQFF. The V gene is TRBV7-8, the J gene TRBJ2-1; D perhaps matches TRBD1 (5 bases). Looked up from germline, CDR1 is SGHVS and CDR2 is FQNEAQ. The CDR3 consists of 15 residues.